The sequence of this TCR beta chain was determined in a study of blood T cell repertoires in COVID-19. TCRdb keeps only in-frame clones here, not all; method: immunoSEQ multiplex PCR. The sample includes about 160,000 clones, 70% to 85% of them seen just once. This CDR3 has 13 amino acids. The V segment lost 4 bases and the J segment 5 bases; nucleotides outside the gene matches: 1. Germline V gene sequence: CDR1 SGHNT, CDR2 YYREEE (reference sequence). The chain combines TRBV5-4 with TRBJ2-1, with 9 nucleotides matching TRBD1. The sequenced material came from peripheral blood. The receptor's source is a woman over 75 with acute or convalescent COVID-19. This CDR3 reads CASSRDRDNEQFF. The CDR3 DNA reads TGTGCCAGCAGCCGGGACAGGGACAATGAGCAGTTCTTC.